This entry lists 19 T cell receptor beta chains sequenced from one sample in a study of cytomegalovirus exposure and HLA in healthy donors. In the PCR, 60 Vbeta and 13 Jbeta primers were used. Sequenced by immunoSEQ multiplex PCR; TCRdb stores in-frame clones only, minus some. The repertoire includes around 100,000 clones, 80% to 90% of them detected once, and roughly 5.5% sits in the top ten. The sample comprised PBMCs. The source is a woman aged 18-30 years in good health and CMV-seropositive.

This clone was seen only once. This chain connects TRBV18 to TRBJ1-1; 7 nucleotides align to TRBD1. The CDR3 contains 15 residues. Losses at the gene ends were 2 bases for V and 7 bases for J; bases not matched to a gene: 10. Per the germline V gene, CDR1 is KGHSH and CDR2 is LQKENI. The CDR3 here is CASSPALRRQGEAFF. The CDR3 coding sequence is TGTGCCAGCTCACCAGCCCTACGTAGACAGGGTGAAGCTTTCTTT.

The rearrangement links TRBV6-4 to TRBJ2-2; 7 bases fit TRBD1. Germline V gene sequence: CDR1 MRHNA, CDR2 SNTAGT. V was clipped by 0 bases and J by 2 bases; unmatched bases: 6. The CDR3 runs to 17 residues. This CDR3 reads CASSDSRGTENTGELFF. CDR3 sequence (DNA): TGTGCCAGCAGTGACTCGAGAGGGACAGAAAACACCGGGGAGCTGTTTTTT.

This chain connects TRBV5-1 to TRBJ1-2; TRBD1 agrees at 11 bases. Per germline, CDR1 SGHRS and CDR2 YFSETQ. This CDR3 region has 16 residues. The J segment lost 6 bases and the V segment lost 4 bases, leaving 11 bases of the junction unmatched. CDR3 in DNA: TGCGCCAGCAGCACCCCCTCGGGACAGGGGGACGATGGCTACACCTTC. Its protein is CASSTPSGQGDDGYTF.

The V gene is TRBV5-1, the J gene TRBJ2-1; D is perhaps TRBD1 (7 bases). In germline, CDR1 is SGHRS, CDR2 YFSETQ. The germline V and J ends were trimmed by 2 bases and 8 bases, with 17 bases remaining between them. The CDR3 loop spans 15 amino acids. CDR3 region: CASSFGGKGGDEQFF. In DNA form, the CDR3 reads TGCGCCAGCAGCTTCGGGGGTAAAGGGGGCGATGAGCAGTTCTTC.

This chain links TRBV29-1 with TRBJ1-1, with D uncertain. In germline, CDR1 is SQVTM, CDR2 ANQGSEA. V was cut by 5 bases and J by 4 bases, with 17 bases left in between. The CDR3 length is 14 residues. The CDR3: CSVRRGPRVTEAFF. For the CDR3, the DNA is TGCAGCGTTCGGCGGGGTCCCCGCGTCACTGAAGCTTTCTTT. Combining the CDR3 with reference TRBV29-1 and TRBJ1-1 gives the whole variable domain SAVISQKPSRDICQRGTSLTIQCQVDSQVTMMFWYRQQPGQSLTLIATANQGSEATYESGFVIDKFPISRPNLTFSTLTVSNMSPEDSSIYLCSVRRGPRVTEAFFGQGTRLTVV.

This clone was picked up one time. The chain recombines TRBV28 with TRBJ1-2, with D perhaps matching TRBD1 (5 bases). CDR1 and CDR2 (germline): MDHEN, SYDVKM. This CDR3 region has 13 residues. V lost 8 bases and J lost 4, with 14 bases in between. As DNA, the CDR3 is TGTGCCAGCCAAGGGCAGGGAAGCTATGGCTACACCTTC. Encoded protein: CASQGQGSYGYTF.

The gene calls are TRBV9 and TRBJ2-5; D ambiguous. Trimming removed 0 bases from V and 4 bases from J, with 10 bases in between. The CDR3 length is 14 residues. Germline V CDR1 and CDR2: SGDLS, YYNGEE. The CDR3: CASSVAGSRETQYF. In DNA, the CDR3 is TGTGCCAGCAGCGTAGCCGGGTCTCGAGAGACCCAGTACTTC.

The CDR3 loop reads CAISVSASEAFF. The CDR3 DNA reads TGTGCCATCAGTGTGAGTGCGTCTGAAGCTTTCTTT. V gene TRBV10-3 combines with J gene TRBJ1-1; D remains ambiguous. Between the trimmed V and J ends, which lost 4 bases and 6 bases, there was a span of 9 bases. From germline, CDR1 is ENHRY and CDR2 SYGVKD. The CDR3 is 12 residues long.

This chain joins TRBV28 and TRBJ1-1, with 9 bases identical to TRBD1. Per germline, CDR1 MDHEN and CDR2 SYDVKM. The junction had 2 bases not matched to a gene; V was cut back by 4 bases and J by 5 bases. This CDR3 is 13 amino acids long. This CDR3 reads CASSYRGRTEAFF. DNA of the CDR3: TGTGCCAGCAGTTACAGGGGGCGGACTGAAGCTTTCTTT. Full variable domain (outside the CDR3, taken from reference TRBV28 and TRBJ1-1): DVKVTQSSRYLVKRTGEKVFLECVQDMDHENMFWYRQDPGLGLRLIYFSYDVKMKEKGDIPEGYSVSREKKERFSLILESASTNQTSMYLCASSYRGRTEAFFGQGTRLTVV.

This clone was detected only a few times. The rearrangement joins TRBV6-1 to TRBJ1-5, with a possible D match to TRBD1 (5 bases). The CDR3 is 14 amino acids. V lost 7 bases and J lost 6, with 16 bases in between. The germline gives CDR1 MNHNS, CDR2 SASEGT. Here the CDR3 DNA reads TGTGCCAGCAAAGAGCGGGGGGTAGCTCAGCCCCAGCATTTT. Amino acids: CASKERGVAQPQHF.

The chain has TRBV19 and TRBJ1-2; 7 bases fit TRBD1. The CDR3 consists of 14 residues. Germline V gives CDR1 LNHDA, CDR2 SQIVND (reference sequence). V was clipped by 6 bases and J by 0 bases; unmatched bases: 4. CDR3 region: CASRIGTANYGYTF. In nucleotides, the CDR3 is TGTGCCAGTAGAATCGGGACAGCTAACTATGGCTACACCTTC.

The chain uses TRBV5-1 and TRBJ2-2, with TRBD1 as a possible D gene (5 bases). The germline V and J ends were trimmed by 4 bases and 0 bases, with 13 bases remaining between them. Germline loops: CDR1 SGHRS, CDR2 YFSETQ. CDR3 length equals 16 residues. In nucleotides, the CDR3 is TGCGCCAGCAGCCCCCTAGGGGTCGCGAACACCGGGGAGCTGTTTTTT. Translating gives CASSPLGVANTGELFF.

The genes are TRBV5-1 and TRBJ2-5; 7 positions match TRBD2. The CDR3 has 14 amino acids. The trim removed 5 bases at V and 1 base at J, leaving 5 bases unmatched. Germline CDR1 SGHRS, CDR2 YFSETQ. The CDR3 loop is CASSNGLVQETQYF. CDR3 nucleotide sequence: TGCGCCAGCAGTAACGGACTAGTCCAAGAGACCCAGTACTTC. Full variable domain (remainder filled in from reference TRBV5-1 and TRBJ2-5): KAGVTQTPRYLIKTRGQQVTLSCSPISGHRSVSWYQQTPGQGLQFLFEYFSETQRNKGNFPGRFSGRQFSNSRSEMNVSTLELGDSALYLCASSNGLVQETQYFGPGTRLLVL.

The chain joins TRBV6-1 to TRBJ2-2; 11 nucleotides line up with TRBD1. The CDR3 runs 17 residues. Germline V gene lookup returns CDR1 MNHNS and CDR2 SASEGT. The ends lost 2 bases at V and 7 bases at J; junction bases unmatched: 9. The CDR3 sequence: CASSELDRDRGDGELFF. CDR3 bases: TGTGCCAGCAGTGAATTAGACCGGGACAGGGGGGACGGGGAGCTGTTTTTT.

The J gene is TRBJ2-5, the V gene TRBV15; perhaps TRBD2 as D (5 bases). Trimming removed 5 bases at V and 3 bases at J, with 13 bases between. This CDR3 has 14 residues. From germline, CDR1 is LNHNV and CDR2 YYDKDF (reference sequence). The CDR3 nucleotides are TGTGCCACCAGCGTTAACTACGGGGAAGAGACCCAGTACTTC. It specifies CATSVNYGEETQYF.

The chain carries TRBV2 and TRBJ1-4; 9 bases match TRBD1. V was pared by 2 bases and J by 8 bases, with 6 bases of the junction left unmatched. The germline CDR1 and CDR2 sequences are SNHLY and FYNNEI. The CDR3 extends over 15 amino acids. The CDR3 region is CASSEQGTGNEKLFF. The CDR3 nucleotides read TGTGCCAGCAGTGAACAGGGGACAGGGAACGAAAAACTGTTTTTT.

This clone was counted between two and nine times. This chain connects TRBV6-4 to TRBJ2-3; 11 bases match TRBD1. Losses at the gene ends were 2 bases for V and 3 bases for J; bases not matched to a gene: 10. The CDR3 length is 18 residues. Germline CDR1 and CDR2: MRHNA and SNTAGT. The CDR3 loop is CASSDGRTGGLMTDTQYF. The CDR3, as DNA: TGTGCCAGCAGTGACGGGAGGACAGGGGGCCTGATGACAGATACGCAGTATTTT.

The V gene is TRBV6-5, the J gene TRBJ2-7; the match to TRBD2 covers 11 bases. The CDR3 sequence is 15 residues long. The germline gives CDR1 MNHEY, CDR2 SVGAGI. With 2 bases clipped from V and 5 bases from J, the junction kept 5 bases outside the gene matches. The CDR3 DNA is TGTGCCAGCAGTTACGAAACTAGCGGGAGCCACGAGCAGTACTTC. Protein: CASSYETSGSHEQYF.

This chain uses TRBV9 with TRBJ1-1; 7 bases match TRBD1. The CDR3 is made up of 15 amino acids. Trimming at V came to 3 bases and at J to 0 bases, leaving 5 bases not matched to a gene. The germline CDR1 and CDR2 sequences are SGDLS and YYNGEE. In DNA, the CDR3 is TGTGCCAGCAGCGCGTCCCAGGGGGTGAACACTGAAGCTTTCTTT. It encodes CASSASQGVNTEAFF. Together with reference TRBV9 and TRBJ1-1, the CDR3 gives the full variable domain: DSGVTQTPKHLITATGQRVTLRCSPRSGDLSVYWYQQSLDQGLQFLIQYYNGEERAKGNILERFSAQQFPDLHSELNLSSLELGDSALYFCASSASQGVNTEAFFGQGTRLTVV.